This TCR beta chain was observed in a study of identical twins. V trimming: 8 bases; J trimming: 3 bases; junction bases outside the gene matches: 4. The CDR3 has 13 residues. This clonotype has at least ten counts. TCRdb reprocessed the 5' RACE reads with MiXCR, giving one entry per CDR3 protein. Of approximately 230,000 distinct CDR3 sequences listed, 6.5% to 8% were seen once; the top ten hold more than 14%. The same specimen was also included in a second study, on T cells expressing NK-cell markers.

The receptor was derived from a woman younger than 35 in good health. The chain employs TRBV12-3 or TRBV12-4 and TRBJ2-1; 7 nucleotides line up with TRBD1. Sequences were obtained from CD8+ T cells sorted from blood. The CDR3 nucleotides are TGTGCCAGCGGCAGGGACAGCTACAATGAGCAGTTCTTC. It codes for CASGRDSYNEQFF.